A selection of T cell receptor beta chains follows, all from one sample in a study of breast tumors, draining lymph nodes, adjacent tissues. One entry per CDR3 protein, called by TCRdb with MiXCR from the multiplex PCR reads. The data show about 180,000 distinct CDR3 sequences, with 30% to 35% seen just once and about 4% held by the top ten. Source material: axillary lymph node tissue. These receptor sequences come from a female donor with breast cancer. Some clones in this sample may be carry-over from other donors' samples. CDR3s include the opening cysteine and the closing phenylalanine or tryptophan. The D gene is left open where the match is weak. Not all rows give a size; the values are once, few, many and, for expanded clones, a class.

d_gene	j_gene	abundance	v_gene	CDR3nt	CDR3aa
NA	TRBJ2-3	many	TRBV18	TGTGCCAGCTCACCGGACTACTTGAGGACAGATACGCAGTATTTT	CASSPDYLRTDTQYF
TRBD1	TRBJ1-2	many	TRBV5-1	TGCGCCAGCAGCTTGGCCACAGGGGGCGCGGGCTATGGCTACACCTTC	CASSLATGGAGYGYTF
TRBD1	TRBJ1-2	NA	TRBV7-2	TGTGCCAGCAGCTTAGTAACAGGGGGCATCTATGGCTACACCTTC	CASSLVTGGIYGYTF
NA	TRBJ2-6	many	TRBV5-1	TGCGCCAGCAGCGTGGGGCCGCACTCTGGGGCCAACGTCCTGACTTTC	CASSVGPHSGANVLTF
TRBD1	TRBJ1-1	few	TRBV5-6	TGTGCCAGCAGCTTTGACAGGGTCACTGAAGCTTTCTTT	CASSFDRVTEAFF
TRBD1	TRBJ1-1	NA	TRBV15	TGTGCCACCAGCACGAGACAGGGGGCCCCTGAAGCTTTCTTT	CATSTRQGAPEAFF
NA	TRBJ1-1	NA	TRBV19	TGTGCCAGTAGTATTCACAGGAACACTGAAGCTTTCTTT	CASSIHRNTEAFF
TRBD1	TRBJ1-2	many	TRBV24-1	TGTGCCACCAGTGATGGGACAGGGCTCGGCTACACCTTC	CATSDGTGLGYTF
NA	TRBJ1-6	NA	TRBV20-1	TGCAGTGCTAGTCGCTCCTATAATTCACCCCTCCACTTT	CSASRSYNSPLHF
NA	TRBJ1-3	many	TRBV7-9	TGTGCCAGCAGCTTGGCTTTCGGGGCTGGAAACACCATATATTTT	CASSLAFGAGNTIYF
TRBD2	TRBJ2-1	many	TRBV2	TGTGCCAGCACAGCGGGGGATATAAGCTCCTACAATGAGCAGTTCTTC	CASTAGDISSYNEQFF
TRBD1	TRBJ2-7	many	TRBV10-3	TGTGCCATCAGGCCGGGGACAGGGACCTACGAGCAGTACTTC	CAIRPGTGTYEQYF
NA	TRBJ1-2	many	TRBV5-6	TGTGCCAGCAGCTTGACGAATGCCTATGGCTACACCTTC	CASSLTNAYGYTF
TRBD1	TRBJ2-1	few	TRBV6-1	TGTGCCAGCAAGCTAATCGACAGGGGATCCTACAATGAGCAGTTCTTC	CASKLIDRGSYNEQFF
TRBD1	TRBJ1-2	many	TRBV5-8	TGTGCCAGCAGCTTCGTGGGACAGGGTGTGGATGGCTACACCTTC	CASSFVGQGVDGYTF
TRBD2	TRBJ2-7	many	TRBV7-2	TGTGCCAGCAGCCCAGGACTAGCGGGGGGCGAGCAGTACTTC	CASSPGLAGGEQYF
NA	TRBJ2-3	few	TRBV27	TGTGCCAGCACTTTGGGGACAGATACGCAGTATTTT	CASTLGTDTQYF
NA	TRBJ2-5	many	TRBV7-9	TGTGCCGGAACCATAGAGGAAGAGACCCAGTACTTC	CAGTIEEETQYF
TRBD2	TRBJ2-3	many	TRBV7-3	TGTGCCAGCAGCTTAGGACTAGCGGGGAGGGGGACGCAGTATTTT	CASSLGLAGRGTQYF
NA	TRBJ1-1	NA	TRBV19	TGTGCCAGTAGTATTACGACCGGGGGGACTGAAGCTTTCTTT	CASSITTGGTEAFF
TRBD1	TRBJ1-6	NA	TRBV7-9	TGCGCCAGCAGCAAGGGACAGGATGAGCCCAATTCACCCCTCCACTTT	CASSKGQDEPNSPLHF
TRBD1	TRBJ2-5	NA	TRBV6-2/TRBV6-3	TGTGCCAGCAGCCACAGGGGTCGAGAGACCCAGTACTTC	CASSHRGRETQYF
TRBD2	TRBJ2-1	few	TRBV27	TGTGCCAGCAGTTTGCGGACTAGCGGAGAAGGTGAGCAGTTCTTC	CASSLRTSGEGEQFF
NA	TRBJ1-6	NA	TRBV6-1	TGTGCCAGCAGTCGGACCGAGAATTCACCCCTCCACTTT	CASSRTENSPLHF
NA	TRBJ1-3	many	TRBV4-1	TGCGCCAGCAGCCAAGATTCGGCAGGTTCTGGAAACACCATATATTTT	CASSQDSAGSGNTIYF
TRBD1	TRBJ1-4	NA	TRBV14	TGTGCCAGCAGCCTCGGGACAGGGGGAAGCAATGAAAAACTGTTTTTT	CASSLGTGGSNEKLFF